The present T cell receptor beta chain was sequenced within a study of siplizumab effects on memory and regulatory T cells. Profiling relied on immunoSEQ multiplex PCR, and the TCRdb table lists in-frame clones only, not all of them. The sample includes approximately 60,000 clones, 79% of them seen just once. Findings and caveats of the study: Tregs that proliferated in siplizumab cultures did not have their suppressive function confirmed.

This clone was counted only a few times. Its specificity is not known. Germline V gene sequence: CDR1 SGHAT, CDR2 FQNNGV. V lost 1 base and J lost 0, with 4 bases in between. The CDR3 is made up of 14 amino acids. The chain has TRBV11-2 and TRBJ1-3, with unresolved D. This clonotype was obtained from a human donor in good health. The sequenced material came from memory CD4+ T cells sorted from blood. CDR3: CASSLGVSGNTIYF. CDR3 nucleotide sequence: TGTGCCAGCAGCTTAGGGGTCTCTGGAAACACCATATATTTT.